This T cell receptor (beta chain) was recovered during a study of Ad26.COV2.S vaccination and SARS-CoV-2 variants. Study conclusions and caveats: In vaccinated individuals, spike-specific CD8+ and CD4+ T cell responses reportedly displayed substantial breadth.

Note on this clone: Its antigen is not identified.

Assay used: immunoSEQ multiplex PCR; TCRdb lists only in-frame clones, some missing. The repertoire includes roughly 380,000 clones, roughly 90% of them detected once, and 3.6% sits in the top ten. The junction had 4 bases not matched to a gene; V was cut back by 4 bases and J by 0 bases. Germline V CDR1 and CDR2: SGHTA, FQGNSA. This CDR3 contains 17 residues. As to treatment: 19 received Ad26.COV2.S at low or high dose, single or two shots; 5 received placebo; per-sample allocation not given. Collection of samples fell on day 63 after the first vaccine or placebo injection. The rearrangement joins TRBV7-2 to TRBJ2-3; 13 bases align to TRBD2. Here the sequenced sample was peripheral blood, taken in a trial of Ad26.COV2.S vaccine versus placebo. The receptor was derived from a person aged 18-60 years who received the Ad26.COV2.S COVID-19 vaccine or a placebo. CDR3 protein: CASSSGLAGSSTDTQYF. CDR3 DNA: TGTGCCAGCAGCTCGGGACTAGCGGGGAGCAGCACAGATACGCAGTATTTT.